The 29 T cell receptor beta chains presented below share a single source sample, sequenced in a study of cytomegalovirus exposure and HLA in healthy donors. Both 60 Vbeta primers and 13 Jbeta primers went into the PCR. Measured with immunoSEQ multiplex PCR; TCRdb has only the in-frame clones, and not every one. The table shows fewer than 250,000 clones, with about 80% occurring only once. The sequencing sample was made of PBMCs. These receptors were obtained from a middle-aged woman in good health and CMV-seronegative.

The rearrangement links TRBV9 to TRBJ2-5, with 12 positions matching TRBD2. The germline CDR1 and CDR2 sequences are SGDLS and YYNGEE. The CDR3 is made up of 15 amino acids. Trimming cost V 2 bases and J 4 bases; bases outside gene matches: 3. CDR3 region: CASSVGGLAGETQYF. Here the CDR3 DNA reads TGTGCCAGCAGCGTGGGGGGACTAGCGGGAGAGACCCAGTACTTC.

This chain links TRBV9 with TRBJ2-5, with 7 nucleotides matching TRBD2. Germline V gene sequence: CDR1 SGDLS, CDR2 YYNGEE. CDR3 length: 14 amino acids. J lost 5 bases, V lost 4 bases, and 8 bases had no gene match. The CDR3 region has the DNA TGTGCCAGCAGCCCCGGGAGGTCGATGGAGACCCAGTACTTC. Amino acid sequence: CASSPGRSMETQYF.

The J gene is TRBJ2-1, the V gene TRBV5-1, with 10 bases matching TRBD2. The CDR3 sequence is 16 residues long. Germline lookup yields CDR1 SGHRS and CDR2 YFSETQ. V lost 4 bases to trimming and J lost 7 bases; unmatched junction nucleotides: 11. Here the CDR3 reads CASSTDSLAGVNEQFF. The DNA for the CDR3 is TGCGCCAGCAGCACCGACTCCCTAGCGGGAGTGAATGAGCAGTTCTTC.

This chain connects TRBV11-3 to TRBJ2-3, with 12 bases that match TRBD2. CDR3 length: 17 amino acids. V was clipped by 1 base and J by 3 bases; unmatched bases: 5. CDR1 and CDR2 (germline): SGHNT, YENEEA. The CDR3 sequence: CASSLALAGGPTDTQYF. In DNA, the CDR3 is TGTGCCAGCAGCTTAGCGCTAGCGGGAGGGCCAACAGATACGCAGTATTTT.

This chain connects TRBV19 to TRBJ1-2, with TRBD1 matching 8 bases. The length of the CDR3 is 15 residues. J was trimmed by 4 bases and V by 1 base; bases with no gene match: 5. Looked up from germline, CDR1 is LNHDA and CDR2 is SQIVND (reference sequence). The CDR3 DNA reads TGTGCCAGTAGTATAGGGACAGGGTCCGTCTATGGCTACACCTTC. Protein product: CASSIGTGSVYGYTF.

This clone was counted a single time. The chain uses TRBV5-6 and TRBJ1-2; no clear D gene. There are 15 residues in the CDR3. The V end lost 0 bases, the J end lost 0 bases, and 9 bases lay between the germline ends. Germline loops: CDR1 SGHDT, CDR2 YYEEEE. Here the CDR3 DNA reads TGTGCCAGCAGCTTGGACCCGGTCCCTAACTATGGCTACACCTTC. It codes for CASSLDPVPNYGYTF.

The rearrangement joins TRBV9 to TRBJ2-5, with 9 bases identical to TRBD1. The V and J ends lost 4 bases and 4 bases, in that order; junction bases with no gene match: 5. The germline gives CDR1 SGDLS, CDR2 YYNGEE. This CDR3 has 14 amino acids. In nucleotides, the CDR3 is TGTGCCAGCAGCCCAACAGGGGGCATAGAGACCCAGTACTTC. Encoded protein: CASSPTGGIETQYF.

The rearrangement links TRBV23-1 to TRBJ2-4; D gene uncertain. TRBV23-1 is labeled an ORF, and its function is uncertain. The V and J ends lost 2 bases and 1 base respectively, with 24 bases between them. The CDR3 contains 20 residues. CDR3 in DNA: TGCGCCAGCAGTCAAATAAAATCCTACTGCAGGCCCCGGGCCAAAAACATTCAGTACTTC. Translated: CASSQIKSYCRPRAKNIQYF.

This clone was observed a single time. The V and J genes are TRBV7-2 and TRBJ2-3; possible D gene TRBD1, 6 bases. The V end lost 1 base, the J end lost 7 bases, and 15 bases lay between the germline ends. Germline-derived CDR1 and CDR2 are SGHTA and FQGNSA. The CDR3 totals 15 residues. The CDR3 nucleotides read TGTGCCAGCAGCTTAGGACAGGTTGAAGGAAATACGCAGTATTTT. It yields the protein CASSLGQVEGNTQYF.

V is TRBV6-1 and J is TRBJ1-2; 10 positions match TRBD1. V was clipped by 6 bases and J by 5 bases; unmatched bases: 6. Germline CDR1 is MNHNS and CDR2 is SASEGT. The CDR3 totals 14 residues. The CDR3 DNA is TGTGCCAGCAGGCCGACAGGGGGCTTTTATGGCTACACCTTC. Amino acid sequence: CASRPTGGFYGYTF.

This clone was recorded only once. J is TRBJ2-4 and V is TRBV19; 9 bases agree with TRBD1. The CDR3 is 16 residues long. Trimming cost V 4 bases and J 1 base; bases outside gene matches: 5. Germline V gene lookup returns CDR1 LNHDA and CDR2 SQIVND (reference sequence). This CDR3 reads CASSTTGGWAKNIQYF. CDR3 coding DNA: TGTGCCAGTAGTACAACAGGGGGCTGGGCCAAAAACATTCAGTACTTC.

The chain is built from TRBV5-6 and TRBJ2-2; 8 positions match TRBD2. The germline V gene has CDR1 SGHDT and CDR2 YYEEEE. J lost 4 bases, V lost 0 bases, and 8 bases had no gene match. The CDR3 has 17 residues. CDR3 in DNA: TGTGCCAGCAGCTTGGGTCCAGCGGGAGTATCCACCGGGGAGCTGTTTTTT. This encodes CASSLGPAGVSTGELFF.

The chain uses TRBV6-5 and TRBJ1-1; TRBD1 agrees at 9 bases. The V gene's germline CDR1 is MNHEY and CDR2 SVGAGI. The CDR3 is 15 amino acids. Trimming removed 5 bases from V and 3 bases from J; junction bases left unmatched: 7. The CDR3 reads CASSTTGGPDTEAFF. CDR3 nucleotide sequence: TGTGCCAGCAGTACAACAGGGGGCCCGGACACTGAAGCTTTCTTT.

This chain joins TRBV27 and TRBJ2-7; D call uncertain. The CDR3 sequence is 14 residues long. V was pared by 3 bases and J by 2 bases, with 11 bases between. CDR1 is MNHEY, CDR2 SMNVEV, per germline (reference sequence). The CDR3 DNA is TGTGCCAGCAGTTTGAGAGGCCGGGCCTACGAGCAGTACTTC. It specifies CASSLRGRAYEQYF.

The chain links TRBV4-1 to TRBJ1-2; D is perhaps TRBD1 (5 bases). V gave up 4 bases and J gave up 0 bases, with 12 bases separating them. The CDR3 is made up of 15 amino acids. Per germline, CDR1 MGHRA and CDR2 YSYEKL. This CDR3 is CASSREDSPNYGYTF. The CDR3 DNA follows: TGCGCCAGCAGCCGAGAAGACAGTCCTAACTATGGCTACACCTTC.

CDR3 coding DNA: TGCAGCGTTGGGGGGGGGACAGGGTACGGCTACACCTTC. This gives the protein CSVGGGTGYGYTF. The gene calls are TRBV29-1 and TRBJ1-2, with 9 bases aligning to TRBD1. The V and J ends lost 4 bases and 8 bases, in that order; junction bases with no gene match: 8. CDR3 length: 13 residues. Germline-derived CDR1 and CDR2 are SQVTM and ANQGSEA.

The chain joins TRBV5-4 to TRBJ1-1; no firm D call. Germline V gene data show CDR1 as SGHNT and CDR2 as YYREEE (reference sequence). CDR3 length equals 12 residues. V was trimmed by 5 bases and J by 3 bases, leaving 8 bases between them. As DNA, the CDR3 is TGTGCCAGCAGTCGCCAGGACACTGAAGCTTTCTTT. It codes for CASSRQDTEAFF.

The V gene is TRBV2, the J gene TRBJ2-6; 7 bases are a match to TRBD2. CDR1 is SNHLY, CDR2 FYNNEI, per germline. The CDR3 extends over 17 amino acids. V lost 7 bases, J lost 0 bases, and 9 bases stayed unmatched. CDR3 sequence reads: CASIHGGGSSGANVLTF. CDR3 sequence (DNA): TGTGCCAGCATCCATGGGGGGGGGAGCTCTGGGGCCAACGTCCTGACTTTC.

This clone was picked up one time. The junction departs from the called germline gene at one end, perhaps through a read error. The chain couples TRBV7-9 to TRBJ2-3; 11 bases are a match to TRBD2. This CDR3 has 16 residues. Germline CDR1 reads SEHNR; CDR2 reads FQNEAQ (reference sequence). The CDR3 coding sequence is TGTTCCAGCAGCGATGGGACTAGCGGAGTCACAGATACGCAGTATTTT. It codes for CSSSDGTSGVTDTQYF.

The chain combines TRBV11-1 with TRBJ2-2; D is perhaps TRBD1 (6 bases). Germline assignment: CDR1 SGHAT and CDR2 FQDESV (reference sequence). With 5 bases removed from V and 1 base from J, the gap between germline ends came to 11 bases. The CDR3 length is 15 residues. This CDR3 is CASSETGRNTGELFF. CDR3 in DNA: TGTGCCAGCAGCGAGACAGGACGGAACACCGGGGAGCTGTTTTTT.

The rearrangement uses TRBV30 and TRBJ2-5; D uncertain. V was pared by 3 bases and J by 4 bases, with 6 bases between. Germline V gene lookup returns CDR1 GTSNPN and CDR2 SVGIG (reference sequence). The CDR3 runs to 11 residues. CDR3 region: CAWRFGETQYF. For the CDR3, the DNA is TGTGCCTGGAGATTCGGAGAGACCCAGTACTTC.

The gene calls are TRBV6-5 and TRBJ1-5; TRBD1 might be the D (6 bases). The CDR3 sequence is 14 residues long. Looked up from germline, CDR1 is MNHEY and CDR2 is SVGAGI. V shed 5 bases and J shed 8 bases, with 16 bases lying between them. The CDR3 nucleotides read TGTGCCAGCAGTAAAGGACGGGGGGCAGAGCCCCAGCATTTT. This gives the protein CASSKGRGAEPQHF.

In DNA form, the CDR3 reads TGTGCCAGCAGTGAAGTCTCTCTTAAAGAGACCCAGTACTTC. Protein: CASSEVSLKETQYF. The chain carries TRBV2 and TRBJ2-5, with D hard to call. The V end lost 1 base, the J end lost 3 bases, and 9 bases lay between the germline ends. Germline V lookup: CDR1 SNHLY, CDR2 FYNNEI. The CDR3 spans 14 residues.

This chain links TRBV7-2 with TRBJ2-5, with TRBD2 as a possible D gene (5 bases). The CDR3 runs to 14 residues. The germline V gene encodes CDR1 SGHTA and CDR2 FQGNSA. The ends were cut back, 2 bases at V and 2 bases at J, with 9 bases in the middle. This CDR3 is CASSLSVAQETQYF. In DNA form, the CDR3 reads TGTGCCAGCAGCTTATCTGTAGCGCAAGAGACCCAGTACTTC.

The chain recombines TRBV11-3 with TRBJ2-5; D gene ambiguous. The CDR3 runs 14 residues. CDR1 and CDR2 from the germline V gene are SGHNT and YENEEA. V lost 3 bases and J lost 2, with 10 bases in between. CDR3 loop: CASSFGQSQETQYF. DNA for the CDR3: TGTGCCAGCAGCTTTGGGCAGTCACAAGAGACCCAGTACTTC.

The chain links TRBV18 to TRBJ2-7; D is possibly TRBD2 (5 bases). The CDR3 spans 15 residues. V lost 6 bases and J 1 base, leaving 16 bases between the germline ends. Germline assignment: CDR1 KGHSH and CDR2 LQKENI. The CDR3 here is CASSSGLTGSYEQYV. The CDR3 coding sequence is TGTGCCAGCTCGTCTGGCCTAACGGGGTCCTACGAGCAGTACGTC.

The J gene is TRBJ2-3, the V gene TRBV19; D is unclear. Trimming removed 1 base at V and 2 bases at J, with 7 bases between. CDR1 is LNHDA, CDR2 SQIVND, per germline (reference sequence). This CDR3 is 14 amino acids long. The DNA for the CDR3 is TGTGCCAGTAGTATAGGAGGCTTCACAGATACGCAGTATTTT. It yields the protein CASSIGGFTDTQYF.

The chain combines TRBV5-4 with TRBJ2-3; D gene uncertain. Germline V gene data show CDR1 as SGHNT and CDR2 as YYREEE (reference sequence). Deletions cut 0 bases from V and 4 bases from J, with 6 bases between. This CDR3 is built from 13 residues. The CDR3 region has the DNA TGTGCCAGCAGCTTGGATATCTCAGATACGCAGTATTTT. Residues: CASSLDISDTQYF.

CDR3 protein: CASSPRGGKDTEAFF. DNA of the CDR3: TGTGCCAGCTCACCAAGGGGAGGGAAGGACACTGAAGCTTTCTTT. J is TRBJ1-1 and V is TRBV18; D might be TRBD1 (5 bases). There are 15 residues in the CDR3. V lost 2 bases, J lost 3 bases, and 13 bases lay in between. Germline V gene lookup returns CDR1 KGHSH and CDR2 LQKENI.